A single TCR beta chain is shown here with its context. Antigen: not known. The data stem from a study of regulatory T cells in long-lasting Graves disease. About the study: With positive TSH receptor antibodies and over 5 years of antithyroid drugs, Graves' disease was considered persistent. Study outcomes and limitations: Persistent cases favored TRBV28, TRBJ1-2 and TRBJ2-5. Persistent Graves' patients possessed reduced TCR diversity relative to recently diagnosed ones.

HTBI primers from iRepertoire and Arm-PCR of CDR3 regions yielded the TCR beta libraries. A single record per CDR3 protein comes from TCRdb applying MiXCR to the multiplex PCR reads. The sample lists about 660,000 distinct CDR3 sequences, 30% occurring once. Time point in this sample: persistent/refractory GD, antithyroid drugs over 5 years with positive TRAb. PBMC RNA served as the TCR library source. The germline gives CDR1 SGHDT, CDR2 YYEEEE. The CDR3 is made up of 14 amino acids. V was clipped by 2 bases and J by 7 bases; unmatched bases: 5. Sample: peripheral blood mononuclear cells (PBMCs), taken when the disease was refractory, from a patient treated with antithyroid drugs. The chain combines TRBV5-6 with TRBJ1-5, with TRBD1 matching 8 bases. This sequence originates from a female donor with Graves disease. CDR3 coding DNA: TGTGCCAGCAGCTTTGGGACAGGAGGACAGCCCCAGCATTTT. Protein product: CASSFGTGGQPQHF. The whole variable domain, remainder taken from reference TRBV5-6 and TRBJ1-5, is DAGVTQSPTHLIKTRGQQVTLRCSPKSGHDTVSWYQQALGQGPQFIFQYYEEEERQRGNFPDRFSGHQFPNYSSELNVNALLLGDSALYLCASSFGTGGQPQHFGDGTRLSIL.